This TCR beta chain was profiled in a study of cytomegalovirus exposure and HLA in healthy donors. Whole-study findings and limits: Sequencing probably produced one cluster of sequence variants that were highly shared. Listed as cytomegalovirus-associated were 150 or so TCR beta chains.

The PCR contained 60 Vbeta and 13 Jbeta primers. Produced via immunoSEQ multiplex PCR; TCRdb's table is partial and in-frame only. The sample yields approximately 130,000 clones, around 73% seen once. Turning to this clone: What it binds is not known.

CDR1 LNHDA and CDR2 SQIVND come from the germline V gene (reference sequence). The CDR3 length is 16 residues. V lost 3 bases and J lost 4, with 13 bases in between. Source material: PBMCs. The V and J genes are TRBV19 and TRBJ2-6; D may be TRBD2 (5 bases). The sequence derives from a human donor in good health. CDR3 in amino acids: CASSMATGMGANVLTF. In nucleotides, the CDR3 is TGTGCCAGTAGTATGGCTACGGGGATGGGGGCCAACGTCCTGACTTTC.